This T cell receptor (beta chain) appears in the sequencing data of a study of blood T cell repertoires in COVID-19. Study summary: The study drew acute and convalescent COVID-19 samples from the United States, Italy and Spain. Sample material is recorded as cDNA or gDNA derived from T cells, B-cell-depleted T cells, or PBMCs.

Per the original methods: Counts of nucleated cells, estimated from reference gene primer amplification, were obtained. Produced via immunoSEQ multiplex PCR; TCRdb's table is partial and in-frame only. V, J and clone size reflect that table, while D and trimming were determined from the DNA. The data contain approximately 240,000 clones, 80% to 95% of them seen just once; the ten biggest clones take up approximately 2%. Recovery meant two consecutive negative NP/OP PCR tests, professional clearance, or resolved symptoms. The clonotype was recovered from a woman aged 18-35 years who had recovered from COVID-19. What was sequenced was PBMCs or T cells enriched from blood (not recorded which).

The CDR3 DNA is TGTGCCAGCAGCCACGGGACACAGCTTTTGGCTTTCTTT. This encodes CASSHGTQLLAFF. This rearrangement joins TRBV7-2 to TRBJ1-1, with a possible D match to TRBD1 (6 bases). The V gene lost 5 bases and the J gene lost 11 bases, with 18 bases spanning the gap. The CDR3 loop spans 13 amino acids. CDR1 SGHTA and CDR2 FQGNSA come from the germline V gene.